Shown below are 10 T cell receptor beta chains from a single sample sequenced in a study of response to subunit inactivated influenza vaccine. TCRdb recomputed calls from the RT-PCR reads with MiXCR, one row per CDR3 protein. Seen here are 800,000 or so distinct CDR3 sequences, around 20% observed once, and the top ten hold around 9.6%. The material sequenced was PBMCs from blood, taken 5 days after vaccination. Source of these receptors: a man over 45 who received an inactivated influenza vaccine.

This chain joins TRBV7-3 and TRBJ2-2, with 7 bases matching TRBD1. The V and J ends lost 4 bases and 2 bases, in that order; junction bases with no gene match: 7. Germline lookup yields CDR1 SGHTA and CDR2 FQGTGA. This CDR3 region has 16 residues. The CDR3 here is CASSYRGSRNTGELFF. Written as DNA, the CDR3 is TGTGCCAGCAGCTACAGGGGAAGCAGAAACACCGGGGAGCTGTTTTTT.

The J gene is TRBJ2-5, the V gene TRBV11-2, with TRBD2 identical over 13 bases. This CDR3 region has 20 residues. CDR1 and CDR2 (germline): SGHAT, FQNNGV. Trimming cost V 3 bases and J 3 bases; bases outside gene matches: 16. Here the CDR3 reads CASSLGSRTSGSRREETQYF. The CDR3 coding sequence is TGTGCCAGCAGCTTGGGATCTCGGACTAGCGGGAGTAGGAGGGAAGAGACCCAGTACTTC.

V and J are TRBV4-3 and TRBJ2-3; 13 nucleotides match TRBD2. The V gene's germline CDR1 is LGHNA and CDR2 YSLEER. Trimming cost V 1 base and J 5 bases; bases outside gene matches: 9. The CDR3 consists of 18 residues. The DNA of the CDR3 is TGCGCCAGCAGCCAAGTGACTAGCGGGGGGCAGGCGGTAGATACGCAGTATTTT. This encodes CASSQVTSGGQAVDTQYF.

V is TRBV5-1 and J is TRBJ1-2; D not resolved. The CDR3 is made up of 14 amino acids. V was clipped by 5 bases and J by 2 bases, with 13 bases between them. Germline V gene data show CDR1 as SGHRS and CDR2 as YFSETQ. The CDR3 DNA sequence: TGCGCCAGCAGGTTGACACCCTTCAACTATGGCTACACCTTC. Its translation is CASRLTPFNYGYTF.

This clonotype was seen only a few times. The junction departs from germline at one end; a sequencing error may be responsible. The chain combines TRBV7-7 with TRBJ2-5; unclear D gene. Germline lookup yields CDR1 SSHAT and CDR2 FNYEAQ (reference sequence). The CDR3 sequence is 15 residues long. The CDR3 loop reads CASSNGMENEETQYF. CDR3 DNA: TGTGCTAGCAGCAACGGCATGGAAAACGAAGAGACCCAGTACTTC.

In this sample, this clonotype turned up once. The CDR3 DNA follows: TGTGCCACCAGCAGAGATCATAGACAGTCGAGGTACGAGCAGTACTTC. It yields the protein CATSRDHRQSRYEQYF. The chain combines TRBV15 with TRBJ2-7, with D maybe TRBD1 (5 bases). V lost 0 bases to trimming and J lost 4 bases, with 16 bases between them. Per germline, CDR1 LNHNV and CDR2 YYDKDF (reference sequence). This CDR3 has 16 amino acids.

The chain is built from TRBV5-6 and TRBJ2-7; possible D gene TRBD1, 6 bases. V dropped 7 bases and J dropped 3 bases, with 14 bases sitting between them. The germline V gene has CDR1 SGHDT and CDR2 YYEEEE. The CDR3 has 13 residues. CDR3 coding DNA: TGTGCCAGCGGCAGACAGGAGCTCTACGAGCAGTACTTC. It is translated as CASGRQELYEQYF.

CDR3 protein: CASSLVGAGANVLTF. The DNA of the CDR3 is TGCGCCAGCAGCTTGGTTGGGGCCGGGGCCAACGTCCTGACTTTC. This sequence joins TRBV5-1 and TRBJ2-6, with D perhaps TRBD1 (5 bases). The CDR3 runs 15 residues. Trimming removed 0 bases at V and 4 bases at J, with 8 bases between. Germline values: CDR1 SGHRS, CDR2 YFSETQ. Full variable domain (rest looked up from reference TRBV5-1 and TRBJ2-6): KAGVTQTPRYLIKTRGQQVTLSCSPISGHRSVSWYQQTPGQGLQFLFEYFSETQRNKGNFPGRFSGRQFSNSRSEMNVSTLELGDSALYLCASSLVGAGANVLTFGAGSRLTVL.

The CDR3 coding sequence is TGTGCCAGCAGCACAAGACAGGGTCCCTCCATACGTGAGCAGTACTTC. Encoded protein: CASSTRQGPSIREQYF. The V gene is TRBV11-2, the J gene TRBJ2-7; TRBD1 aligns across 7 bases. The junction had 17 bases not matched to a gene; V was cut back by 5 bases and J by 7 bases. The CDR3 is 16 residues long. Germline CDR1 and CDR2: SGHAT and FQNNGV. Full variable domain (missing parts from reference TRBV11-2 and TRBJ2-7): EAGVAQSPRYKIIEKRQSVAFWCNPISGHATLYWYQQILGQGPKLLIQFQNNGVVDDSQLPKDRFSAERLKGVDSTLKIQPAKLEDSAVYLCASSTRQGPSIREQYFGPGTRLTVT.

This clonotype turned up a few times. The V and J genes are TRBV20-1 and TRBJ1-1; 7 bases match TRBD1. Unmatched junction bases numbered 6, after V lost 1 base and J lost 1 base. This CDR3 region has 15 residues. Germline CDR1 is DFQATT and CDR2 is SNEGSKA (reference sequence). The CDR3 DNA reads TGCAGTGCTAGAGGGGCGGGACAGACGAACACTGAAGCTTTCTTT. This codes for CSARGAGQTNTEAFF.